The 22 T cell receptor beta chains below come from one sample, sequenced in a study of shared clonotypes between healthy human individuals. Assay used: immunoSEQ multiplex PCR; TCRdb lists only in-frame clones, some missing. The sample shows 550,000 to 850,000 clones, over 60% of them seen only once. The sequenced sample was memory CD4+ T cells sorted from blood. Stated subset: CD45RA-negative fraction. These receptors were taken from a woman in her 30s in good health.

Only one count was recorded for this clone. The V and J genes are TRBV7-9 and TRBJ2-6, with TRBD2 matching over 7 bases. Trimming at V came to 7 bases and at J to 3 bases, leaving 15 bases not matched to a gene. This CDR3 is built from 18 residues. Looked up from germline, CDR1 is SEHNR and CDR2 is FQNEAQ (reference sequence). CDR3 residues: CASTARERGLGGANVLTF. CDR3 nucleotide sequence: TGTGCCAGCACCGCACGGGAGCGGGGCCTGGGTGGGGCCAACGTCCTGACTTTC.

This chain uses TRBV2 with TRBJ2-1; TRBD2 agrees at 7 bases. The J segment lost 1 base and the V segment lost 6 bases, leaving 6 bases of the junction unmatched. The CDR3 is 15 residues long. Germline lookup yields CDR1 SNHLY and CDR2 FYNNEI. The CDR3 reads CASSLGLVSYNEQFF. Written as DNA, the CDR3 is TGTGCCAGCAGCCTTGGACTAGTTTCCTACAATGAGCAGTTCTTC.

Notes on this clone: The same CDR3 can be traced to other DNA sequences in this sample. CDR3: CASSPGQALYNEQFF. The CDR3 bases are TGTGCCAGCAGCCCGGGACAGGCGCTATACAATGAGCAGTTCTTC. The V call is TRBV7-3, the J call TRBJ2-1; 8 bases are a match to TRBD1. The CDR3 loop spans 15 amino acids. The J segment lost 4 bases and the V segment lost 5 bases, leaving 7 bases of the junction unmatched. The germline CDR1 and CDR2 sequences are SGHTA and FQGTGA.

J is TRBJ2-1 and V is TRBV25-1; 9 positions agree with TRBD2. V lost 5 bases to trimming and J lost 7 bases; unmatched junction nucleotides: 3. CDR3 length: 13 residues. CDR1 and CDR2 (germline): MGHDK, SYGVNS. The CDR3 protein is CASSPTSGNEQFF. In DNA form, the CDR3 reads TGTGCCAGCAGTCCAACTAGCGGGAATGAGCAGTTCTTC.

J is TRBJ1-2 and V is TRBV5-1; TRBD1 might be the D (5 bases). V gave up 2 bases and J gave up 6 bases, with 17 bases separating them. Per germline, CDR1 SGHRS and CDR2 YFSETQ. CDR3 length equals 15 residues. As DNA, the CDR3 is TGCGCCAGCAGCTTCAGCAACACAGGCCTAGATGGCTACACCTTC. This sequence encodes CASSFSNTGLDGYTF. Complete variable domain (other parts from reference TRBV5-1 and TRBJ1-2): KAGVTQTPRYLIKTRGQQVTLSCSPISGHRSVSWYQQTPGQGLQFLFEYFSETQRNKGNFPGRFSGRQFSNSRSEMNVSTLELGDSALYLCASSFSNTGLDGYTFGSGTRLTVV.

This clone turned up a few times. CDR3 in amino acids: CASSALAGSLTDTQYF. The DNA for the CDR3 is TGTGCCAGCAGTGCGCTAGCGGGCTCACTCACAGATACGCAGTATTTT. The rearrangement links TRBV6-4 to TRBJ2-3; 8 nucleotides agree with TRBD2. CDR1 and CDR2 from the germline V gene are MRHNA and SNTAGT. The CDR3 covers 16 residues. V lost 4 bases, J lost 2 bases, and 8 bases stayed unmatched.

This chain uses TRBV4-1 with TRBJ1-1, with D unclear. This CDR3 comprises 12 residues. CDR1 and CDR2 from the germline V gene are MGHRA and YSYEKL. Trimming pared 6 bases from V and 1 base from J, leaving 6 bases between. The CDR3, as DNA: TGCGCCAGCAGTAAGGCGAACACTGAAGCTTTCTTT. This translates into CASSKANTEAFF.

The genes are TRBV6-1 and TRBJ2-5; D might be TRBD1 or TRBD2, each matching 5 bases. Germline V lookup: CDR1 MNHNS, CDR2 SASEGT. V gave up 3 bases and J gave up 4 bases, with 9 bases separating them. The CDR3 has 13 residues. CDR3 bases: TGTGCCAGCAGTGAGGGGACGAGAGAGACCCAGTACTTC. Its protein product is CASSEGTRETQYF.

At least ten counts were recorded for this clone. The rearrangement uses TRBV6-1 and TRBJ1-2; D gene ambiguous. The CDR3 sequence is 12 residues long. The V and J ends lost 10 bases and 3 bases respectively, with 12 bases between them. CDR1 is MNHNS, CDR2 SASEGT, per germline. CDR3 loop: CATEGKYYGYTF. The CDR3 DNA follows: TGTGCCACCGAAGGCAAGTACTATGGCTACACCTTC.

This clone occurred a few times. The genes are TRBV16 and TRBJ1-5, with D possibly being TRBD1 (5 bases). Looked up from germline, CDR1 is KGHSY and CDR2 is FQNENV. Trimming cost V 4 bases and J 4 bases, with 11 bases left between them. The CDR3 has 14 amino acids. CDR3 DNA sequence: TGTGCCAGCAGCCTGGGACTGGAAAATCAGCCCCAGCATTTT. Amino acid sequence: CASSLGLENQPQHF.

The chain combines TRBV18 with TRBJ1-1; possible D gene TRBD1, 5 bases. CDR1 and CDR2 (germline): KGHSH, LQKENI. The V and J ends lost 1 base and 6 bases respectively, with 15 bases between them. This CDR3 has 15 residues. CDR3 in amino acids: CASSPRELGVAEAFF. In DNA form, the CDR3 reads TGTGCCAGCTCACCACGTGAACTAGGGGTAGCTGAAGCTTTCTTT.

V gene TRBV6-1 combines with J gene TRBJ1-1; perhaps TRBD1 as D (6 bases). V gave up 1 base and J gave up 8 bases, with 17 bases separating them. Per germline, CDR1 MNHNS and CDR2 SASEGT. The CDR3 runs 15 residues. The CDR3 reads CASSEGWGAFSEAFF. The CDR3, as DNA: TGTGCCAGCAGTGAAGGGTGGGGGGCCTTTTCCGAAGCTTTCTTT.

About this clone: One end of the junction is discordant with germline, which a read error may explain. In nucleotides, the CDR3 is TGTGCCAGCAGCGCCCTATCCTACGCGCAGTACTTC. Its protein is CASSALSYAQYF. This chain connects TRBV5-8 to TRBJ2-7, with D hard to call. The CDR3 is made up of 12 amino acids. Germline assignment: CDR1 SGHTS and CDR2 YDEGEE.

The chain combines TRBV4-1 with TRBJ2-7; no clear D. The germline CDR1 and CDR2 sequences are MGHRA and YSYEKL. CDR3 length equals 14 residues. The germline V and J ends were trimmed by 6 bases and 1 base, with 13 bases remaining between them. CDR3 protein: CASRRSGSSYEQYF. The DNA of the CDR3 is TGCGCCAGCAGAAGGTCCGGCAGTTCCTACGAGCAGTACTTC.

Notes on this clone: Other DNA sequences in the same sample also yield this CDR3. The chain carries TRBV28 and TRBJ2-1; 7 bases agree with TRBD2. V shed 3 bases, J shed 0 bases, and the junction held 2 bases outside the gene matches. The germline V gene encodes CDR1 MDHEN and CDR2 SYDVKM. The CDR3 contains 15 residues. The CDR3 sequence: CASSFGGSSYNEQFF. CDR3 in DNA: TGTGCCAGCAGTTTTGGCGGGAGCTCCTACAATGAGCAGTTCTTC.

The chain carries TRBV7-8 and TRBJ2-1, with a weak D call TRBD1 (6 bases). The germline V and J ends were trimmed by 5 bases and 9 bases, with 17 bases remaining between them. Germline-derived CDR1 and CDR2 are SGHVS and FQNEAQ. The length of the CDR3 is 14 residues. The CDR3 sequence: CASSGTSGGGEQFF. The CDR3 region has the DNA TGTGCCAGCAGCGGGACCTCTGGGGGCGGTGAGCAGTTCTTC.

This rearrangement joins TRBV18 to TRBJ1-3; unclear D gene. The CDR3 is made up of 15 amino acids. Trimming removed 0 bases from V and 5 bases from J, with 11 bases in between. Germline values: CDR1 KGHSH, CDR2 LQKENI. CDR3: CASSPPATTRNTIYF. For the CDR3, the DNA is TGTGCCAGCTCACCACCTGCCACAACGAGAAACACCATATATTTT.

This sequence joins TRBV19 and TRBJ2-7; 11 bases fit TRBD2. Unmatched junction bases numbered 9, after V lost 5 bases and J lost 0 bases. CDR3 length: 17 residues. Germline CDR1 and CDR2: LNHDA and SQIVND (reference sequence). CDR3 nucleotides: TGTGCCAGTAGTGCGATTAGCGGGAGGGGGAGCTCCTACGAGCAGTACTTC. This translates into CASSAISGRGSSYEQYF.

This chain joins TRBV28 and TRBJ1-5; weak D call: TRBD1 (6 bases). Germline lookup yields CDR1 MDHEN and CDR2 SYDVKM. The CDR3 has 15 residues. Trimming pared 5 bases from V and 7 bases from J, leaving 18 bases between. The DNA of the CDR3 is TGTGCCAGCAGTCTCTCAGGGGTAGGAAGACAGCCCCAGCATTTT. This encodes CASSLSGVGRQPQHF.

This sequence joins TRBV5-1 and TRBJ2-2; the D is unclear. The CDR3 spans 17 residues. V lost 2 bases and J lost 2, with 16 bases in between. Looked up from germline, CDR1 is SGHRS and CDR2 is YFSETQ. This CDR3 reads CASSFGAVGSNTGELFF. The CDR3 region has the DNA TGCGCCAGCAGCTTTGGAGCCGTGGGGTCCAACACCGGGGAGCTGTTTTTT.

The V and J genes are TRBV10-1 and TRBJ2-1; D perhaps matches TRBD2 (5 bases). The V and J ends lost 3 bases and 12 bases respectively, with 12 bases between them. Germline loops: CDR1 WNHNN, CDR2 SYGVQD (reference sequence). This CDR3 has 12 amino acids. The CDR3 bases are TGCGCCAGCAGTGATTCACTAGTTGCGCAGTTCTTC. It yields the protein CASSDSLVAQFF.

On this clone itself: One base away lies a much larger clone, so this may be a sequencing read error. Other DNA variants within this sample encode the same CDR3. The chain is built from TRBV11-2 and TRBJ1-1, with D maybe TRBD1 (5 bases). Germline CDR1 reads SGHAT; CDR2 reads FQNNGV. V was trimmed by 3 bases and J by 1 base, leaving 6 bases between them. The CDR3 runs 13 residues. CDR3 residues: CASSFQGNTEAFF. The CDR3 coding sequence is TGTGCCAGCAGCTTCCAGGGGAACACTGAAGCTTTCTTT.